The source of this T cell receptor beta chain is a study of shared clonotypes between healthy human individuals. Concerning this clone itself: Its cognate antigen is unknown.

Overall study findings and caveats: Researchers sampled blood only, noting tissue repertoires likely differ.

The repertoire was sequenced with immunoSEQ multiplex PCR; TCRdb's copy has only in-frame clones and lacks some. The sample lists millions of clones, about 95% occurring once. This CDR3 contains 14 residues. The germline gives CDR1 SGDLS, CDR2 YYNGEE. Trimming pared 0 bases from V and 8 bases from J, leaving 14 bases between. CD45RO-negative, CCR7-selected cells formed the naive CD8 fraction, which excluded terminally differentiated effector memory CD45RA+ cells. Donors were Caucasian adults residing in Nashville, Tennessee, USA. The specimen was naive CD8+ T cells sorted from blood. The receptor's source is a man aged 18-30 years in good health. This chain links TRBV9 with TRBJ1-2; the D is unclear. The chain's CDR3 is CASSVVDSSGGYTF. In nucleotides, the CDR3 is TGTGCCAGCAGCGTAGTGGACTCCTCGGGGGGCTACACCTTC.